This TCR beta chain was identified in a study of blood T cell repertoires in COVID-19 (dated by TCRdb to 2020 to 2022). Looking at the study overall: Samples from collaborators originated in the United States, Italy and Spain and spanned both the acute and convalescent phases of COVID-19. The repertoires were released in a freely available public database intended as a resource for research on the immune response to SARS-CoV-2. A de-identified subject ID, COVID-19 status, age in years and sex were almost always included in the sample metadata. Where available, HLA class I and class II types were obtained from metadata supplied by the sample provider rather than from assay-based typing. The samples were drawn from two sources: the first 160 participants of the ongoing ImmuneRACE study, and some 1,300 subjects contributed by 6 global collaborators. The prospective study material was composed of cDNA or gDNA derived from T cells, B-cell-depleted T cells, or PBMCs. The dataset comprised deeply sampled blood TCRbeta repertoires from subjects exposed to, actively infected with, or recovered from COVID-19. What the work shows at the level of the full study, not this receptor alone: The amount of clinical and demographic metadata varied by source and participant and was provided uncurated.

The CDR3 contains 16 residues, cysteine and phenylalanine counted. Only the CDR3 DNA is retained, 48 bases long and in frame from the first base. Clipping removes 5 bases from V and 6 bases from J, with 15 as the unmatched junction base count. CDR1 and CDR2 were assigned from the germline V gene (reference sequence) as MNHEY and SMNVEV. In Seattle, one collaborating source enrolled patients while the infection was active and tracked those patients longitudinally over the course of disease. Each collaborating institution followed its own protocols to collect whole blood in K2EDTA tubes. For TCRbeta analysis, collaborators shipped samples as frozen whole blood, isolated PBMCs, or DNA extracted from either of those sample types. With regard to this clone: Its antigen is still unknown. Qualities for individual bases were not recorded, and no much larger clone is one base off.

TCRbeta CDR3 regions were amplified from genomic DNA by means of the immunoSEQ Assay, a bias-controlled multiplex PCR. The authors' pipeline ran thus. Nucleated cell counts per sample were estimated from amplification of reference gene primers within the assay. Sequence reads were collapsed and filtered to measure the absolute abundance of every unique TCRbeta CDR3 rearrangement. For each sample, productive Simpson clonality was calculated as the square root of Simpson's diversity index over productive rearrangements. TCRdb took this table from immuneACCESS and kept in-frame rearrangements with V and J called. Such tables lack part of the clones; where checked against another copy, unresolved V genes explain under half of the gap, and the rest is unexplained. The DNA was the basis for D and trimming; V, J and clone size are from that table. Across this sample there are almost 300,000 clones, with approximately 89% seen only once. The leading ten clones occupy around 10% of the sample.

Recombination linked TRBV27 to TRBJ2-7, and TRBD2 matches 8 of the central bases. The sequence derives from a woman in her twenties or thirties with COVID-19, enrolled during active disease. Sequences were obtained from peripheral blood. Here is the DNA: TGTGCCAGCAGTGGCCTGGGACTAGTGGGGCTCAGCGAGCAGTACTTC. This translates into CASSGLGLVGLSEQYF.